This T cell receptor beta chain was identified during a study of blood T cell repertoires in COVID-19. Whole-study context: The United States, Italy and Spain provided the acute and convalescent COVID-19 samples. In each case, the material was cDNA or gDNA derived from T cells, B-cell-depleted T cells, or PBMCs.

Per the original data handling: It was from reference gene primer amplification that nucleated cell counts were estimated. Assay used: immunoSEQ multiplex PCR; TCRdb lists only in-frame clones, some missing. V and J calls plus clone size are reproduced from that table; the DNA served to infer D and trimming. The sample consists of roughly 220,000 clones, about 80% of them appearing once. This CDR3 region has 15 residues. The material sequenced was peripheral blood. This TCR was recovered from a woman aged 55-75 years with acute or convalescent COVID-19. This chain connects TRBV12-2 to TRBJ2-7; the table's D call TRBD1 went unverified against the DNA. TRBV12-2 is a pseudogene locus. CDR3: CASRLESRDIYEQYF. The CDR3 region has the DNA TGTGCAAGTCGCTTAGAAAGCAGGGACATCTACGAGCAGTACTTC.